Listed below are T cell receptor beta chains from one sample, sequenced in a study of cytomegalovirus exposure and HLA in healthy donors. The data were produced by immunoSEQ multiplex PCR, yet TCRdb's version contains in-frame clones alone and is incomplete. This table has approximately 140,000 clones, around nine tenths appearing once. The sequencing input was PBMCs. The receptors shown here come from a young man in good health and CMV-seropositive. Each CDR3 is given without its conserved first and last residue. Size is omitted from some rows. Given values are once, few, many or a class for expanded clones.

J gene: TRBJ1-1; CDR3 length: 13; clone size: .; V gene: TRBV19; CDR3 protein: ASRLGEGWSTEAF
J gene: TRBJ1-2; CDR3 length: 11; clone size: .; V gene: TRBV6-6; CDR3 protein: ASGGQGGDGYT
J gene: TRBJ1-2; CDR3 length: 11; clone size: .; V gene: TRBV5-5; CDR3 protein: ASSLAARAGYT
J gene: TRBJ1-2; CDR3 length: 15; clone size: .; V gene: TRBV18; CDR3 protein: ASSPKQGSGANYGYT
J gene: TRBJ2-7; CDR3 length: 12; clone size: .; V gene: TRBV6-1; CDR3 protein: ASSERDRAYEQY
J gene: TRBJ2-7; CDR3 length: 11; clone size: .; V gene: TRBV5-1; CDR3 protein: ASSPNREGEQY
J gene: TRBJ1-4; CDR3 length: 14; clone size: .; V gene: TRBV14; CDR3 protein: ASSPLGQGTNEKLF
J gene: TRBJ2-3; CDR3 length: 14; clone size: .; V gene: TRBV5-1; CDR3 protein: ASSLAGTGYTDTQY
J gene: TRBJ2-5; CDR3 length: 15; clone size: .; V gene: TRBV7-8; CDR3 protein: ASSLGGSGRSGETQY
J gene: TRBJ1-1; CDR3 length: 12; clone size: .; V gene: TRBV5-1; CDR3 protein: ASSFSQGSTEAF
J gene: TRBJ2-5; CDR3 length: 11; clone size: .; V gene: TRBV9; CDR3 protein: ASTEGLGETQY
J gene: TRBJ2-5; CDR3 length: 13; clone size: .; V gene: TRBV7-6; CDR3 protein: ASSLGTSGRETQY
J gene: TRBJ2-7; CDR3 length: 14; clone size: .; V gene: TRBV4-2; CDR3 protein: ASSQDLGQGIYEQY
J gene: TRBJ2-3; CDR3 length: 11; clone size: .; V gene: TRBV7-9; CDR3 protein: ASSLATVDTQY
J gene: TRBJ1-5; CDR3 length: 12; clone size: .; V gene: TRBV11-2; CDR3 protein: ASSLTGSNQPQH
J gene: TRBJ1-5; CDR3 length: 12; clone size: .; V gene: TRBV2; CDR3 protein: ASSDGGTNQPQH
J gene: TRBJ1-2; CDR3 length: 13; clone size: .; V gene: TRBV9; CDR3 protein: ASSVGGAHSYGYT
J gene: TRBJ2-7; CDR3 length: 11; clone size: .; V gene: TRBV30; CDR3 protein: AWSLTSASEQY
J gene: TRBJ1-3; CDR3 length: 11; clone size: .; V gene: TRBV11-2; CDR3 protein: ASSLGSGGTIY
J gene: TRBJ2-4; CDR3 length: 12; clone size: once; V gene: TRBV19; CDR3 protein: ASSPGTGWDIQY
J gene: TRBJ2-5; CDR3 length: 12; clone size: few; V gene: TRBV28; CDR3 protein: ASSLGRGRETQY
J gene: TRBJ2-7; CDR3 length: 12; clone size: .; V gene: TRBV2; CDR3 protein: ASRGPGQGVEQY
J gene: TRBJ2-1; CDR3 length: 17; clone size: few; V gene: TRBV4-2; CDR3 protein: ASSRMTSGSLTSYNEQF
J gene: TRBJ2-7; CDR3 length: 13; clone size: .; V gene: TRBV5-6; CDR3 protein: ASSLDGLTSYEQY
J gene: TRBJ1-4; CDR3 length: 13; clone size: .; V gene: TRBV25-1; CDR3 protein: ASRGPGQGVEKLF
J gene: TRBJ1-1; CDR3 length: 11; clone size: .; V gene: TRBV6-6; CDR3 protein: ASRQGYNTEAF
J gene: TRBJ1-2; CDR3 length: 11; clone size: .; V gene: TRBV14; CDR3 protein: ASSQGQAYGYT
J gene: TRBJ1-5; CDR3 length: 13; clone size: .; V gene: TRBV9; CDR3 protein: ASSGGQGNNQPQH
J gene: TRBJ2-1; CDR3 length: 12; clone size: .; V gene: TRBV5-1; CDR3 protein: ASSGQLFYNEQF
J gene: TRBJ2-1; CDR3 length: 16; clone size: .; V gene: TRBV5-1; CDR3 protein: ASSLGTSGRATYNEQF
J gene: TRBJ2-2; CDR3 length: 13; clone size: once; V gene: TRBV5-4; CDR3 protein: ASSGPGGNTGELF
J gene: TRBJ2-2; CDR3 length: 10; clone size: few; V gene: TRBV27; CDR3 protein: ASSYYGGELF
J gene: TRBJ2-3; CDR3 length: 14; clone size: .; V gene: TRBV10-1; CDR3 protein: ASSPGLAGEVDTQY
J gene: TRBJ2-1; CDR3 length: 12; clone size: .; V gene: TRBV10-3; CDR3 protein: AISVGGNYNEQF
J gene: TRBJ2-3; CDR3 length: 12; clone size: .; V gene: TRBV7-3; CDR3 protein: ASTLEGPTDTQY
J gene: TRBJ1-4; CDR3 length: 11; clone size: .; V gene: TRBV11-3; CDR3 protein: ASSMSPTKKLF
J gene: TRBJ1-4; CDR3 length: 13; clone size: .; V gene: TRBV7-8; CDR3 protein: ASSLRQGFNEKLF